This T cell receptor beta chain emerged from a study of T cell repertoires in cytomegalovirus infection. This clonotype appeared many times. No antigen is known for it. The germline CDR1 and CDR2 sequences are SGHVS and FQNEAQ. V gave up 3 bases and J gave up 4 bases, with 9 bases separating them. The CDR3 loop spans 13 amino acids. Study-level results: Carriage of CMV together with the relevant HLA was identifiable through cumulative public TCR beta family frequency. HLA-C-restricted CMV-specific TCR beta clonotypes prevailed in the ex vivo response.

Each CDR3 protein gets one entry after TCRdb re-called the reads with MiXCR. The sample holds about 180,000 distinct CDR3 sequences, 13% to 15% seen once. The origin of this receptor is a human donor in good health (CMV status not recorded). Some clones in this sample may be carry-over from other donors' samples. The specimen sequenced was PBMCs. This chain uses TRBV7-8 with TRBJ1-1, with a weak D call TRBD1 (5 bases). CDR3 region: CASSFPGGTEAFF. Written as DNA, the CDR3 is TGTGCCAGCAGCTTCCCCGGGGGCACTGAAGCTTTCTTT.